The clone carrying this T cell receptor (beta chain) showed up just once. The table came from immunoSEQ multiplex PCR; TCRdb's copy has only in-frame clones and leaves some out. The sample lists hundreds of thousands of clones, about 96% seen once, with roughly 0.23% in the top ten. The data stem from a study of shared clonotypes between healthy human individuals. CD8 cells classed as naive were CD45RO-negative and positively selected for CCR7, excluding terminally differentiated effector memory CD45RA+ cells. There are 20 residues in the CDR3. Germline V gene sequence: CDR1 ENHRY, CDR2 SYGVKD. With 2 bases clipped from V and 2 bases from J, the junction kept 17 bases outside the gene matches.

The chain recombines TRBV10-3 with TRBJ1-5; 8 positions match TRBD1. Sequencing input: naive CD8+ T cells sorted from blood. The sequence was collected from a man aged 25-45 years in good health. Here the CDR3 reads CAISERPREDRGGGNQPQHF. CDR3 nucleotides: TGTGCCATCAGTGAGAGGCCCCGTGAAGACAGGGGAGGGGGCAATCAGCCCCAGCATTTT.